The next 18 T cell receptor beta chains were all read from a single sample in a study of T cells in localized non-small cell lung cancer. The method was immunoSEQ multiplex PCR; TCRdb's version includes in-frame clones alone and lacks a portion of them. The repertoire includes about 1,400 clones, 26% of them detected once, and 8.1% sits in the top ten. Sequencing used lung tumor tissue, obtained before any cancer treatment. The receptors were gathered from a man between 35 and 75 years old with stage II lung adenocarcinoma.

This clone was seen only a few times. In DNA form, the CDR3 reads TGTGCCAGCAGTGAAATAGACAGTGGTTATGGCTACACCTTC. As protein: CASSEIDSGYGYTF. The rearrangement uses TRBV2 and TRBJ1-2; D might be TRBD1 (5 bases). The CDR3 is 14 residues long. The germline V gene has CDR1 SNHLY and CDR2 FYNNEI. V was cut by 2 bases and J by 5 bases, with 12 bases left in between.

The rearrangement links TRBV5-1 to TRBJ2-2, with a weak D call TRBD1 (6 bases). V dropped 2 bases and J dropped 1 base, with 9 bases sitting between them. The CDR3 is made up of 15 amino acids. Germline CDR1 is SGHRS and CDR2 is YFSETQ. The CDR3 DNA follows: TGCGCCAGCAGCTTCGACAGGCAGAACACCGGGGAGCTGTTTTTT. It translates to CASSFDRQNTGELFF.

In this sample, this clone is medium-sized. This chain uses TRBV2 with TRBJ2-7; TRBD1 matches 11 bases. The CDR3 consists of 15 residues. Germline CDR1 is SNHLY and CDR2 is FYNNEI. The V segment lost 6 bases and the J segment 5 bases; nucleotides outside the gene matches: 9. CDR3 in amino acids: CASRTSGQGVDEQYF. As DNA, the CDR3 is TGTGCCAGCAGGACCTCGGGACAGGGGGTGGACGAGCAGTACTTC.

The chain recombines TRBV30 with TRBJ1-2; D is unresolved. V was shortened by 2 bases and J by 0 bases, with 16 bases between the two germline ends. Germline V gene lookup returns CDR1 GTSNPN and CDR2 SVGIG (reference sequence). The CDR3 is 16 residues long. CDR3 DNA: TGTGCCTGGAGTCCTCCGGCGAAGACTCCTAACTATGGCTACACCTTC. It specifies CAWSPPAKTPNYGYTF. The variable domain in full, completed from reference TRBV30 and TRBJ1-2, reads SQTIHQWPATLVQPVGSPLSLECTVEGTSNPNLYWYRQAAGRGLQLLFYSVGIGQISSEVPQNLSASRPQDRQFILSSKKLLLSDSGFYLCAWSPPAKTPNYGYTFGSGTRLTVV.

The CDR3 DNA is TGTGCCTGGAGCCCCGGACAGAACTATGGCTACACCTTC. This codes for CAWSPGQNYGYTF. The chain carries TRBV30 and TRBJ1-2, with a tentative D call TRBD1 (6 bases). Germline CDR1 GTSNPN, CDR2 SVGIG (reference sequence). CDR3 length: 13 residues. V lost 3 bases to trimming and J lost 2 bases, with 10 bases between them.

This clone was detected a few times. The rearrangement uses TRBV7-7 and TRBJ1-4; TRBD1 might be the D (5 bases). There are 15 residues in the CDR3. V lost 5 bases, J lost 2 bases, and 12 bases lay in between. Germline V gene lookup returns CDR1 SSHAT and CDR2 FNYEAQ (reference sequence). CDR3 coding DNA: TGTGCCAGCAGCGCTTCCGGGACTACTAATGAAAAACTGTTTTTT. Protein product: CASSASGTTNEKLFF. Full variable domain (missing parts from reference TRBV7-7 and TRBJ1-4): GAGVSQSPRYKVTKRGQDVTLRCDPISSHATLYWYQQALGQGPEFLTYFNYEAQPDKSGLPSDRFSAERPEGSISTLTIQRTEQRDSAMYRCASSASGTTNEKLFFGSGTQLSVL.

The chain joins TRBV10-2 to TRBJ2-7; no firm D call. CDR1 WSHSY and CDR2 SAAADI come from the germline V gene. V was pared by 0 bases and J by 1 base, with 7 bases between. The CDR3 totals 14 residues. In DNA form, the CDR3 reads TGCGCCAGCAGTGAGTCGGCCCGGTCCTACGAGCAGTACGTC. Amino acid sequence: CASSESARSYEQYV.

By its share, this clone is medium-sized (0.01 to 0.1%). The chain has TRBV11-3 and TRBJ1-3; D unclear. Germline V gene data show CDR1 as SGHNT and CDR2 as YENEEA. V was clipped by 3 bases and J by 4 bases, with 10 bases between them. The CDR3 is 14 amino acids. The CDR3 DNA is TGTGCCAGCAGCTTCGGATCGGGAGGAAACACCATATATTTT. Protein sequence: CASSFGSGGNTIYF.

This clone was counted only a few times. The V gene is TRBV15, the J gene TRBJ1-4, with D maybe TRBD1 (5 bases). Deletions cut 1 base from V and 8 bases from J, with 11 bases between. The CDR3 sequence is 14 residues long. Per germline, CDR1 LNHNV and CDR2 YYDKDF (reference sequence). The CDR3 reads CATSRAGAQEKLFF. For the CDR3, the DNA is TGTGCCACCAGCAGAGCTGGGGCGCAGGAAAAACTGTTTTTT.

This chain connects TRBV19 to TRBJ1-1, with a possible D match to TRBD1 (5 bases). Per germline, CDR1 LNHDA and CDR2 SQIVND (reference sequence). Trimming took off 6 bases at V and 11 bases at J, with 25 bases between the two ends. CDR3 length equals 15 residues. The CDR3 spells CASRTPGPRAGWAFF. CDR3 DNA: TGTGCCAGTAGGACGCCGGGACCCAGGGCGGGTTGGGCTTTCTTT.

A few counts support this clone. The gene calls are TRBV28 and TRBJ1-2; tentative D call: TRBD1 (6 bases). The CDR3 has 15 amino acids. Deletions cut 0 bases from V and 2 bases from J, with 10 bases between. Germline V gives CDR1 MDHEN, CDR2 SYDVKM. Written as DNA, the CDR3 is TGTGCCAGCAGTTTATGGGCAGGGGTGAACTATGGCTACACCTTC. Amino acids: CASSLWAGVNYGYTF.

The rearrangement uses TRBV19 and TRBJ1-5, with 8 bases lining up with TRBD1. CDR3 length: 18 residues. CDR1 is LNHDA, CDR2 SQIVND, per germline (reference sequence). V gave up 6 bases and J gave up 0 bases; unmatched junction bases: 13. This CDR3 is CASSQRGQGAGSNQPQHF. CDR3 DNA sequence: TGTGCCAGTAGCCAGCGCGGCCAGGGGGCAGGTAGCAATCAGCCCCAGCATTTT.

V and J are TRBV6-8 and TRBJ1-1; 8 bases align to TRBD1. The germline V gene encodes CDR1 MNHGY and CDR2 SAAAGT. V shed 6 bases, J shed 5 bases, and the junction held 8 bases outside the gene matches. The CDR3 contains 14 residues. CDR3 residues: CASRANRGSTEAFF. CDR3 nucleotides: TGTGCCAGCAGGGCTAACAGGGGGAGTACTGAAGCTTTCTTT.

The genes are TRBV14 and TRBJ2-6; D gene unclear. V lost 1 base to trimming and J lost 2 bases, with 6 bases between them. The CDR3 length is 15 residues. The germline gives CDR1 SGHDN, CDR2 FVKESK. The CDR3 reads CASSQGRAGANVLTF. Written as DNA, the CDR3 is TGTGCCAGCAGCCAAGGAAGGGCTGGGGCCAACGTCCTGACTTTC.

CDR3 region: CASETGRGGYTF. DNA of the CDR3: TGTGCCAGTGAAACAGGGCGAGGTGGCTACACCTTC. This sequence joins TRBV19 and TRBJ1-2, with D possibly matching TRBD1 (6 bases). This CDR3 has 12 amino acids. Trimming took off 8 bases at V and 7 bases at J, with 14 bases between the two ends. Germline-derived CDR1 and CDR2 are LNHDA and SQIVND (reference sequence).

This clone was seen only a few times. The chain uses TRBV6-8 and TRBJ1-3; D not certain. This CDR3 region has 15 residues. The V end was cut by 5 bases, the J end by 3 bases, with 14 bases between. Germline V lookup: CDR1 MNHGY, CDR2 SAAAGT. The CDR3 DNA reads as TGTGCCAGCAGTGAGTCTGCGGAGAATGGAAACACCATATATTTT. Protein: CASSESAENGNTIYF.

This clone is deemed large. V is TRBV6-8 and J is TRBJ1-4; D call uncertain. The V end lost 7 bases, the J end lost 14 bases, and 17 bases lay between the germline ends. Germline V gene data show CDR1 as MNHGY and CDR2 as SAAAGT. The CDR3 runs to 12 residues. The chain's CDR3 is CASTPEGRRLFF. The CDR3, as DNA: TGTGCCAGCACCCCAGAGGGCAGACGGCTGTTTTTT.

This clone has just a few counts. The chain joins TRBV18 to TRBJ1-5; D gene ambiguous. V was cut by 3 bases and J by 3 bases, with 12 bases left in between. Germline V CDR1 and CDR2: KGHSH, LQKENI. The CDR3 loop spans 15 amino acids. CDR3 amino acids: CASSPIEGNNQPQHF. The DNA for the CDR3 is TGTGCCAGCTCACCGATCGAAGGGAACAATCAGCCCCAGCATTTT.